Listed here is a single T cell receptor beta chain. No antigen is known for it. Base-call qualities are not available, and no considerably larger clone is one nucleotide away. Libraries were made using the immunoSEQ multiplex PCR assay. TCRdb mirrors the immuneACCESS table, restricted to in-frame sequences. Some clones are absent from its copies; in checked studies, under half trace to an unresolved V gene, and the reason for the others is unknown. The sample yields fewer than 150,000 clones; under 95% were counted once. Roughly 8.7% of the sample lies in the top ten. The sample originates from a study of control samples from healthy donors and cancer patients (dated by TCRdb to the early 2020s). Specimen: blood. This TCR was sampled from a man between 18 and 35 years old in good health.

CDR3 sequence: CASTRGMNTEAFF. The DNA sequence is TGTGCCAGCACCAGGGGTATGAACACTGAAGCTTTCTTT. This sequence uses TRBV3-1 (or the pseudogene TRBV3-2) and TRBJ1-1; TRBD1 could be the D gene, as 6 bases match. CDR1 LGHDT and CDR2 YNNKEL are derived from the germline V gene (reference sequence). V is pared back by 7 bases and J by 0 bases, with 9 bases lying between the germline termini. The cysteine opens and the phenylalanine closes a CDR3 of 13 amino acids. Left in the record is the CDR3 DNA by itself, 39 bases read in frame from the first base.